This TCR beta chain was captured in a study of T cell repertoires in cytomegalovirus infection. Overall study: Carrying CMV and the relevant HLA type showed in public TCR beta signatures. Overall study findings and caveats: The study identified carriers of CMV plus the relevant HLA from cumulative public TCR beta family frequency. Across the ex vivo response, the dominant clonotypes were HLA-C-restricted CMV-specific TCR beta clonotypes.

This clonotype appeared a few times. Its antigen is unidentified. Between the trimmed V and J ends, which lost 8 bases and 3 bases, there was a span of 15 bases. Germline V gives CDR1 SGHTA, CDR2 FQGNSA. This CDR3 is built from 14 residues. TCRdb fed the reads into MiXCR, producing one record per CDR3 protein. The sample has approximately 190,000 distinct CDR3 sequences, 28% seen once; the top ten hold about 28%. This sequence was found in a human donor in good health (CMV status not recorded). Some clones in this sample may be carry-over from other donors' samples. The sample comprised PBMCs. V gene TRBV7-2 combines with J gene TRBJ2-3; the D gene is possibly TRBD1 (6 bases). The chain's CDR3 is CASARGRGTDTQYF. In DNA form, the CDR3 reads TGTGCCAGCGCCAGGGGCCGAGGTACAGATACGCAGTATTTT.